The clone carrying this TCR beta chain is categorized as large. Its antigen is unidentified. Constant-region reverse primers amplified full-length variable regions, followed by semi-nested Nested Universal Primer A PCR. TCRdb independently ran MiXCR on the 5' RACE reads; one entry per CDR3 protein. There are roughly 8,600 distinct CDR3 sequences in the sample; around 53% occur only once, and approximately 5% lies in the top ten. V was pared by 0 bases and J by 4 bases, with 0 bases between. CDR1 is SGHTA and CDR2 is FQGTGA in the germline V gene. This CDR3 has 12 residues. General study findings and limits: Tumor Treg TCRs overlapped most with tumor naive CD4+ cells.

Memory CD4+ T cells were sorted as CD4+CD45RO+CD25- cells. The rearrangement links TRBV7-3 to TRBJ2-2; D remains ambiguous. This TCR was sampled from a female donor with breast cancer. Sequenced sample: memory CD4+ T cells sorted from a lymph node. The subset denotes: memory CD4+ T cells, CD4+CD45RO+CD25-. The CDR3 region has the DNA TGTGCCAGCAGCTTAACCACCGGGGAGCTGTTTTTT. Its protein product is CASSLTTGELFF.